The 9 T cell receptor beta chains listed next were all sequenced from one sample in a study of cytomegalovirus exposure and HLA in healthy donors. It was with 60 Vbeta and 13 Jbeta primers that the PCR ran. Generated by immunoSEQ multiplex PCR, the TCRdb table keeps only in-frame clones and is missing some. The table includes around 260,000 clones, about 80% detected once. Sequencing was performed on PBMCs. Source of these receptors: a girl aged 2-10 years in good health and CMV-seronegative.

The chain recombines TRBV7-2 with TRBJ1-2; 10 bases are shared with TRBD1. The junction had 8 bases not matched to a gene; V was cut back by 1 base and J by 6 bases. The CDR3 sequence is 16 residues long. Germline CDR1 reads SGHTA; CDR2 reads FQGNSA. The CDR3 DNA is TGTGCCAGCAGCTTAGTTCCCCGACAGGGGGCTGATGGCTACACCTTC. Residues: CASSLVPRQGADGYTF.

This clone appeared a single time. The gene calls are TRBV6-5 and TRBJ2-7, with a possible D match to TRBD2 (5 bases). Trimming left V 5 bases short and J 10 bases short, with 15 bases between. The V gene's germline CDR1 is MNHEY and CDR2 SVGAGI. This CDR3 is 12 amino acids long. This chain's CDR3 is CASSTMDWKQYF. CDR3 DNA sequence: TGTGCCAGCAGTACGATGGACTGGAAACAGTACTTC.

The CDR3 coding sequence is TGTGCCAGCAGTGTTAGTTTTGAAGCTTTCTTT. Amino acid sequence: CASSVSFEAFF. This rearrangement joins TRBV2 to TRBJ1-1; no clear D. Trimming pared 4 bases from V and 7 bases from J, leaving 7 bases between. Germline V gene sequence: CDR1 SNHLY, CDR2 FYNNEI. The CDR3 totals 11 residues.

The chain uses TRBV30 and TRBJ2-7; TRBD1 aligns across 7 bases. Germline V gene lookup returns CDR1 GTSNPN and CDR2 SVGIG (reference sequence). CDR3 length: 13 amino acids. V was pared by 5 bases and J by 3 bases, with 7 bases of the junction left unmatched. CDR3 in amino acids: CAWAGGARYEQYF. The DNA for the CDR3 is TGTGCCTGGGCAGGGGGTGCTCGCTACGAGCAGTACTTC.

The rearrangement links TRBV28 to TRBJ1-4; 7 bases align to TRBD1. The CDR3 is made up of 14 amino acids. V gave up 3 bases and J gave up 5 bases; unmatched junction bases: 3. Germline CDR1 is MDHEN and CDR2 is SYDVKM. The CDR3 DNA reads TGTGCCAGCAGTTTTGGGACAGTCAATGAAAAACTGTTTTTT. Protein: CASSFGTVNEKLFF. The whole variable domain, filled in from reference TRBV28 and TRBJ1-4, reads DVKVTQSSRYLVKRTGEKVFLECVQDMDHENMFWYRQDPGLGLRLIYFSYDVKMKEKGDIPEGYSVSREKKERFSLILESASTNQTSMYLCASSFGTVNEKLFFGSGTQLSVL.

This chain links TRBV2 with TRBJ1-1, with D possibly being TRBD1 (5 bases). Germline CDR1 reads SNHLY; CDR2 reads FYNNEI. The CDR3 has 14 amino acids. Trimming removed 5 bases from V and 1 base from J, with 11 bases in between. CDR3 DNA sequence: TGTGCCAGCAGTATGGACATTCGGAACACTGAAGCTTTCTTT. Its protein is CASSMDIRNTEAFF.

This chain joins TRBV7-9 and TRBJ2-1; TRBD1 might be the D (5 bases). This CDR3 comprises 12 residues. From germline, CDR1 is SEHNR and CDR2 FQNEAQ (reference sequence). The V end was cut by 8 bases, the J end by 2 bases, with 7 bases between. CDR3 sequence: CASQTAYNEQFF. The CDR3 bases are TGTGCCAGCCAGACAGCCTACAATGAGCAGTTCTTC.

With regard to this clone: At the DNA level, this CDR3 is encoded by other sequences in the same sample as well. The J gene is TRBJ2-7, the V gene TRBV5-1; possible D gene TRBD1, 6 bases. The CDR3 has 13 residues. The germline gives CDR1 SGHRS, CDR2 YFSETQ. V gave up 0 bases and J gave up 6 bases, with 10 bases separating them. The DNA for the CDR3 is TGCGCCAGCAGCTTGGACAGGGCGGGCGAGCAGTACTTC. This codes for CASSLDRAGEQYF.

The V and J genes are TRBV4-1 and TRBJ2-5, with TRBD2 matching 10 bases. The V segment lost 4 bases and the J segment 5 bases; nucleotides outside the gene matches: 19. The germline CDR1 and CDR2 sequences are MGHRA and YSYEKL. This CDR3 has 19 residues. CDR3: CASSPGGASGSSMRETQYF. In DNA form, the CDR3 reads TGCGCCAGCAGCCCGGGAGGGGCTAGCGGGAGTTCTATGAGGGAGACCCAGTACTTC.